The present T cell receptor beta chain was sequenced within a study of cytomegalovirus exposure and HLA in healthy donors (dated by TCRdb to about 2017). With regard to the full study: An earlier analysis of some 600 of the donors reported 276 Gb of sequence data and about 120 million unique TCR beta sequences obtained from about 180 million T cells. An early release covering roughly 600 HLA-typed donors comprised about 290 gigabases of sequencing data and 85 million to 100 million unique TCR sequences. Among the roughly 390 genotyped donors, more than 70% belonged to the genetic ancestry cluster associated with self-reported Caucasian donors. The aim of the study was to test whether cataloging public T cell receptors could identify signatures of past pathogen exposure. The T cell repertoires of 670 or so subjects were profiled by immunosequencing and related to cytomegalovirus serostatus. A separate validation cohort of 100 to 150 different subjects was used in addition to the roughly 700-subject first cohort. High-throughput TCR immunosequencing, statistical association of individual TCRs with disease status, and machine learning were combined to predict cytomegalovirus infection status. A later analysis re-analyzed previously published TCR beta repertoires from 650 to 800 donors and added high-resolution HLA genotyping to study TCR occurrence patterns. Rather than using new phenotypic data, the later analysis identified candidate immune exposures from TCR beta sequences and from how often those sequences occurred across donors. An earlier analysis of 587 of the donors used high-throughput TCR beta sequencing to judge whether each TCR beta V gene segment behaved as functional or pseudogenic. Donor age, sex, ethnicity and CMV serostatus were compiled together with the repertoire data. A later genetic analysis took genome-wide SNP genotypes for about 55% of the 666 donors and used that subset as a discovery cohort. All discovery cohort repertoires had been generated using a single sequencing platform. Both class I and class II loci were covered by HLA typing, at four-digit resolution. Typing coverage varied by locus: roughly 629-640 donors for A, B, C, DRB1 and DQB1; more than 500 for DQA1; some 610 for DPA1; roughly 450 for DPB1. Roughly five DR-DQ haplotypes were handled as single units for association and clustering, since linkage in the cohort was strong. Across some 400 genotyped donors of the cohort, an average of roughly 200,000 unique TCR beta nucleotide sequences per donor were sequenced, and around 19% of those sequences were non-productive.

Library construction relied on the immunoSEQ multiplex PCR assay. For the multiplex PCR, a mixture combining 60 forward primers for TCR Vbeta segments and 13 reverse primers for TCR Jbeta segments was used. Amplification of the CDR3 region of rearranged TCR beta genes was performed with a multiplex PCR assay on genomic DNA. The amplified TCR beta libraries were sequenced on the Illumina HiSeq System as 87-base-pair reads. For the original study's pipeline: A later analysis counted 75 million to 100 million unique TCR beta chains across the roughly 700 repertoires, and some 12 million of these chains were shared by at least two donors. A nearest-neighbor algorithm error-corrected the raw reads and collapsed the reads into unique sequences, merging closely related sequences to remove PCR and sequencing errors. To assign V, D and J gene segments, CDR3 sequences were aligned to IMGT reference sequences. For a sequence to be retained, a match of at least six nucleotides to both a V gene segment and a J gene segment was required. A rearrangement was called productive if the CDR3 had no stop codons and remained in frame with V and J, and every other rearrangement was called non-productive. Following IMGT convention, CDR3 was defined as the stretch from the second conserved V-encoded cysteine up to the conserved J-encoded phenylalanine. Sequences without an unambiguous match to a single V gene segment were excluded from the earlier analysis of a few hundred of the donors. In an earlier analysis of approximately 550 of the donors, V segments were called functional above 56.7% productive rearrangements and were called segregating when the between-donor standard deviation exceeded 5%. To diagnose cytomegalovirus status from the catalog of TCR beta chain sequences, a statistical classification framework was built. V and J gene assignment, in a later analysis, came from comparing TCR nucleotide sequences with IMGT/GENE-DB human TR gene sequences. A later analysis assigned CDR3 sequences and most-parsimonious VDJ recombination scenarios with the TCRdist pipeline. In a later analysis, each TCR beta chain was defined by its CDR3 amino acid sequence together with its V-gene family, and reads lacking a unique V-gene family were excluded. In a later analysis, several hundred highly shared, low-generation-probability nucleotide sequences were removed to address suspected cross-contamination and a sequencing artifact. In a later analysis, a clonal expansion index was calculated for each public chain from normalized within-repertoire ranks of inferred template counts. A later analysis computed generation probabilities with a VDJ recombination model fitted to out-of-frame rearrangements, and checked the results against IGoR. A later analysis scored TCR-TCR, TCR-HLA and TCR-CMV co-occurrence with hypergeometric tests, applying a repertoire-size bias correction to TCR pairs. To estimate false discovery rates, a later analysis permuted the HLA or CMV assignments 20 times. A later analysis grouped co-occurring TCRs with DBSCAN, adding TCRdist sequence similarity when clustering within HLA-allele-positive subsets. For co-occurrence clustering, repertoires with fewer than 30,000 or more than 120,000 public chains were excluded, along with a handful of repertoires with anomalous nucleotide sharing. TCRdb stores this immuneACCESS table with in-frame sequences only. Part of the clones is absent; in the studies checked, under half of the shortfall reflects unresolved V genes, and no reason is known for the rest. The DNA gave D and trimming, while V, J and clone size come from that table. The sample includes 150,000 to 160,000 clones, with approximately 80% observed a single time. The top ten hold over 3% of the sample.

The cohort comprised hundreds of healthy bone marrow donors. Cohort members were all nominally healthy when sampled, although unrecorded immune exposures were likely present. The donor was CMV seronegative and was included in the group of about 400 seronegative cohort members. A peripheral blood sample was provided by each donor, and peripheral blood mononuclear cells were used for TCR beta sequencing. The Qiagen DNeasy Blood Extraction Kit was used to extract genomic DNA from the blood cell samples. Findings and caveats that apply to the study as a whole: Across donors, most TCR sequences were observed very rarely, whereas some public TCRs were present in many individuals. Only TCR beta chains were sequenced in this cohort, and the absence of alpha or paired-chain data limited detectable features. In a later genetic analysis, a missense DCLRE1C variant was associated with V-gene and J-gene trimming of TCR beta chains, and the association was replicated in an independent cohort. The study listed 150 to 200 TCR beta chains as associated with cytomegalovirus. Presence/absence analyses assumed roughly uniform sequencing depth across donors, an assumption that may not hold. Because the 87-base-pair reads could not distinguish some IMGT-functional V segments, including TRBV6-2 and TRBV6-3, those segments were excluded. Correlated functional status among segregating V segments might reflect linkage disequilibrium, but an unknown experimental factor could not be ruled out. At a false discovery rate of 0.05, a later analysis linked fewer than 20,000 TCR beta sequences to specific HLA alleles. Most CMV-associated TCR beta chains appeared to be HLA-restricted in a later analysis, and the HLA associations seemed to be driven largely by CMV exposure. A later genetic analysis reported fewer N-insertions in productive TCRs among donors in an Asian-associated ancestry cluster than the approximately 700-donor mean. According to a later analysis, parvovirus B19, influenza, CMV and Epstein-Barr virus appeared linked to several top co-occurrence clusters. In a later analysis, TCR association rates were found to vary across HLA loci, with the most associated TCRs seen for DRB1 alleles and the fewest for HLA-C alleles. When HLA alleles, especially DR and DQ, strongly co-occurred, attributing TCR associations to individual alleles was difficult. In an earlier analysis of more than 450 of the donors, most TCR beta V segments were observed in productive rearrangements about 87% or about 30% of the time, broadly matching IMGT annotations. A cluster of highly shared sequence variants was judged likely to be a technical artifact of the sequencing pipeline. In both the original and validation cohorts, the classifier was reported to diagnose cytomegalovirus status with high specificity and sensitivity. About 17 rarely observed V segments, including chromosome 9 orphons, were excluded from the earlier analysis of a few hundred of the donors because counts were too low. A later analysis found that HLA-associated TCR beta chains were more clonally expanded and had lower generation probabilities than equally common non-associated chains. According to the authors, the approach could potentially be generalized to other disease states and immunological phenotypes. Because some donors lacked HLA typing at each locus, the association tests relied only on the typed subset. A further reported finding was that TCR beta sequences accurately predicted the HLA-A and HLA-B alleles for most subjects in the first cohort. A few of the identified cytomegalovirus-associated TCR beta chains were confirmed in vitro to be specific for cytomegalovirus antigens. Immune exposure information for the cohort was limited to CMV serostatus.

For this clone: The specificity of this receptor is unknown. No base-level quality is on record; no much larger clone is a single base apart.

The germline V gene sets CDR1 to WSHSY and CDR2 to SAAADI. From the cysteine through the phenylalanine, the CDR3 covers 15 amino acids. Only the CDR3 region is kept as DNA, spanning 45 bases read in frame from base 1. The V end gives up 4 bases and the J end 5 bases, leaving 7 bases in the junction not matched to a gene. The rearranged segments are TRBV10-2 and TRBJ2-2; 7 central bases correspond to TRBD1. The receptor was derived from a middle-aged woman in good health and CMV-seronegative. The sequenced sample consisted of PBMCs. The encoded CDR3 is CASSGRTGWTGELFF. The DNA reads TGCGCCAGCAGTGGCAGGACAGGATGGACCGGGGAGCTGTTTTTT.